This TCR beta chain emerged from a study of CD4 and CD8 cells across lung adenocarcinoma regions. V dropped 6 bases and J dropped 5 bases, with 4 bases sitting between them. This CDR3 is built from 11 residues. Germline V gives CDR1 MNHNS, CDR2 SASEGT. Many counts were recorded for this clonotype. TCRdb fed the PCR reads into MiXCR, producing one record per CDR3 protein. The table includes fewer than 30,000 distinct CDR3 sequences, less than 60% detected once. Donors had localized lung adenocarcinoma, a non-small cell lung cancer. The source of this sequence is a male donor with lung adenocarcinoma. The CD4 and CD8 labels of this study may be unreliable. Sequenced: CD8+ T cells from the center of a lung tumor. The chain joins TRBV6-1 to TRBJ2-2; no firm D call. CDR3 nucleotide sequence: TGTGCCAGCAGCCGTACCGGGGAGCTGTTTTTT. Translating gives CASSRTGELFF.